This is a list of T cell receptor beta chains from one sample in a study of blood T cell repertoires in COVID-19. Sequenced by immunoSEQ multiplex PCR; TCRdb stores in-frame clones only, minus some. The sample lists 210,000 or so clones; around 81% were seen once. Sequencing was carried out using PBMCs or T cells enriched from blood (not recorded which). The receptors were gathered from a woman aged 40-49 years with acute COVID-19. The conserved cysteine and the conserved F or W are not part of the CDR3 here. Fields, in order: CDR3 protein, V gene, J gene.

ASGGSGLNTEAF	TRBV5-1	TRBJ1-1
ASTPRGVLTHTEAF	TRBV28	TRBJ1-1
ASSTGGAGYT	TRBV27	TRBJ1-2
ASGHNTGGAEAF	TRBV14	TRBJ1-1
ASSLQRESYEQY	TRBV7-2	TRBJ2-7
ASSYDYRDSYNEQF	TRBV6-5	TRBJ2-1
ASSFSPRDIEQPQH	TRBV6-2/TRBV6-3	TRBJ1-5
ASSGDRNYGYT	TRBV28	TRBJ1-2
ASSPDIDSPLH	TRBV6-4	TRBJ1-6
AISESVVSTEAF	TRBV10-3	TRBJ1-1
ASSLSSAAGRDYEQY	TRBV27	TRBJ2-7
ASSLEGQRDEQF	TRBV11-2	TRBJ2-1
ASSYDTEYGYT	TRBV6-5	TRBJ1-2
ASSVAGAKNIQY	TRBV9	TRBJ2-4
ASTTARTGEANEQF	TRBV5-1	TRBJ2-1
ASSSGTSGGFSYNEQF	TRBV5-5	TRBJ2-1
ASRGLAENQETQY	TRBV6-5	TRBJ2-5
ASSEYRAGTDTQY	TRBV25-1	TRBJ2-3
ASSVGQPQH	TRBV28	TRBJ1-5
ASRNGQGVGNTIY	TRBV5-4	TRBJ1-3
ASSSYATNEKLF	TRBV7-2	TRBJ1-4
ASSLRDTGEAF	TRBV5-1	TRBJ1-1
ASSLRTGMPEKLF	TRBV7-2	TRBJ1-4
ASSLTSGWATEAF	TRBV7-3	TRBJ1-1
ASGSSGRIDEQF	TRBV3-1/TRBV3-2	TRBJ2-1
ASSKGQTGNTIY	TRBV6-5	TRBJ1-3
ASSVPQASSYNSPLH	TRBV2	TRBJ1-6
ASSSGLADPQSQY	TRBV5-4	TRBJ2-3
ASSPDRLIHEAF	TRBV7-3	TRBJ1-1
ASSPRASGTYEQY	TRBV4-3	TRBJ2-7
ASRSRGDWGYT	TRBV6-5	TRBJ1-2
ASRVGQAPNYGYT	TRBV2	TRBJ1-2
ASSLLTGRGLAGADTQY	TRBV5-4	TRBJ2-3
SVWTGSYEQY	TRBV29-1	TRBJ2-7
ASSSRVEPSYEQY	TRBV5-4	TRBJ2-7
ASRTEQGPSDTQY	TRBV6-5	TRBJ2-3
ASSLERTSTDTQY	TRBV13	TRBJ2-3